Listed below are T cell receptor beta chains from one sample, sequenced in a study of shared clonotypes between healthy human individuals. This table comes from immunoSEQ multiplex PCR, and its TCRdb copy is limited to in-frame clones, with some not included. The sample contains approximately 2.5 million clones, roughly 93% of which appear only once. Specimen: naive CD4+ T cells from PBMCs. These receptors were obtained from a man aged 18 to 30 in good health. Some clones in this sample may be carry-over from other donors' samples. CDR3s include the opening cysteine and the closing phenylalanine or tryptophan. Fields, in order: CDR3 DNA, CDR3 protein, J gene, clone size, V gene, D gene. The D gene is left open where the match is weak. Some rows mark clone size as missing; the rest say once, few, many or name a class of expanded clone.

TGCGCCAGCAGCTTGGACAATGCCCTCTATGGCTACACCTTC,CASSLDNALYGYTF,TRBJ1-2,.,TRBV5-1,.
TGTGCCAGCAGCTTAGGCGGGCAGCCGAACACCGGGGAGCTGTTTTTT,CASSLGGQPNTGELFF,TRBJ2-2,few,TRBV11-3,.
TGTGCCGGCCCAATAGGTGCGGGAGGGAAGGAGACCCAGTACTTC,CAGPIGAGGKETQYF,TRBJ2-5,.,TRBV7-9,TRBD2
TGTGCCAGCAGTACCTATCAGGGGACCTACGAGCAGTACTTC,CASSTYQGTYEQYF,TRBJ2-7,.,TRBV27,.
TGTGCCAGCAGGTCTGGGGCCAACGTCCTGACTTTC,CASRSGANVLTF,TRBJ2-6,.,TRBV2,.
TGTGCCAGCAGCGTTACTAGATCTGATGAGCAGTTCTTC,CASSVTRSDEQFF,TRBJ2-1,.,TRBV7-2,.
TGTGCCAGCAGTATGAGGGGACAGGGCAATGAGCAGTTCTTC,CASSMRGQGNEQFF,TRBJ2-1,.,TRBV2,TRBD1
TGTGCCAGCTCACCTGCGGGTATGCTCGGCGGGAAAATGGAGACCCAGTACTTC,CASSPAGMLGGKMETQYF,TRBJ2-5,once,TRBV18,.
TGTGCCAGCAGGGGGGGGAGACAGGTCAATCAGCCCCAGCATTTT,CASRGGRQVNQPQHF,TRBJ1-5,.,TRBV2,.
TGTGCCACCAGCAGAGGATCCAGCGGGAGAAGCACCGGGGAGCTGTTTTTT,CATSRGSSGRSTGELFF,TRBJ2-2,.,TRBV15,TRBD2
TGTGCCAGCAGCTTAGCGGGAGCGGGCGAGCAGTACTTC,CASSLAGAGEQYF,TRBJ2-7,.,TRBV7-2,.
TGTGCCAGCAACTTCGCACAGATCACAGATACGCAGTATTTT,CASNFAQITDTQYF,TRBJ2-3,.,TRBV6-4,.
TGCGCCAGCAGCCAAGATGGTGGCAGGGGGAATCAGCCCCAGCATTTT,CASSQDGGRGNQPQHF,TRBJ1-5,once,TRBV4-1,TRBD1
TGTGCCAGCAGCCCGGACATCATCCGGAGCTCCTACAATGAGCAGTTCTTC,CASSPDIIRSSYNEQFF,TRBJ2-1,once,TRBV5-4,.